This T cell receptor beta chain was captured by sequencing in a study of CD8+ T cells in alopecia areata (dated by TCRdb to between 2017 and 2018). Some background on the complete study: The treated patients took part in an open-label pilot trial in which moderate-to-severe alopecia areata was treated with oral tofacitinib at 5 to 10 mg twice daily. Tofacitinib was given for 6 to 18 months, followed by 6 months of follow-up off drug to assess delayed response and recurrence. The study used high-throughput TCRbeta sequencing to examine T cell clonal expansion in alopecia areata, in both the C3H/HeJ mouse model and human patients. Scalp tissue and sorted CD4+ and CD8+ peripheral blood T cells from patchy and totalis/universalis alopecia areata patients and from healthy controls were covered by human TCRbeta sequencing. Biopsies were taken from tofacitinib-treated patients at baseline and again at 4 and 24 weeks into treatment, and several of those patients also had a later scalp biopsy. Clonality in the scalp was compared among normal scalp (n=4), patchy alopecia areata scalp (n=8), and alopecia totalis/universalis scalp (n=8). RNA was obtained with the PAXgene miRNA kit for fixed scalp, the miRNeasy kit for PBMCs, and the RNeasy kit for mouse skin. Amplification of TCRbeta CDR3 regions was done by immunoSEQ multiplex PCR using 35 Vbeta forward primers and 13 Jbeta reverse primers.

Deletion took 6 bases off V and 0 bases off J, with a span of 5 bases between the germline ends. CDR1 and CDR2, looked up from the germline V gene (reference sequence), are SEHNR and FQNEAQ. Spanning cysteine to phenylalanine, the CDR3 consists of 13 amino acids. CDR3 DNA is the only sequence kept; it has 39 bases, read in frame from the first base. Study-wide conclusions, independent of this receptor: TCR sequences shared between patients were less clear than in mice, possibly partly because of HLA diversity in the patient population. Lesional scalp, especially in alopecia totalis/universalis, showed higher clonality and more expanded CD8+ clones than normal scalp, suggesting antigenic drive. Resident alphabeta T cells in normal human skin are also sequenced, complicating scalp TCR repertoire analysis, unlike mouse skin dominated by gammadelta T cells.

Explained via the paper, the time point label denotes: baseline before oral tofacitinib. Lesional scalp punch biopsies and peripheral blood were obtained from alopecia areata patients. PBMCs were isolated by density centrifugation and stained for CD3, CD4 and CD8, and CD4+ and CD8+ T cells were sorted on a FACSAria. Notes on this clone: The clone's antigen remains unknown. One base away there is no much larger clone; base qualities are not given.

Library creation used the immunoSEQ multiplex PCR assay. RNA was extracted from all samples and reverse transcribed into cDNA as template for TCR sequencing. First-strand cDNA was synthesized with SuperScript III using a 2:1 mix of oligo-dT and random hexamers. A synthetic immune receptor repertoire was used to assess amplification bias, and residual bias was removed computationally. In the paper's pipeline: Raw reads were preprocessed for error removal, and CDR3 was defined according to IMGT conventions as running from the conserved cysteine to phenylalanine. Clonality was computed by normalizing Shannon entropy by log2 of the number of productive unique TCRs and subtracting the result from 1. Whether each scalp clone was CD4 or CD8 was inferred by checking scalp TCRbeta sequences against the CD4 and CD8 repertoires from sorted blood. TCRdb stores this immuneACCESS table with in-frame sequences only. Part of the clones is absent; in the studies checked, under half of the shortfall reflects unresolved V genes, and no reason is known for the rest. Clone size and V and J calls were adopted from that table, with D and trimming inferred from the DNA. In this sample the table shows 150,000 to 200,000 clones, about 66% of which occur a single time. About an eighth of the sample lies in the top ten.

The receptor was isolated from a human donor with alopecia areata. Sequenced here: CD8+ T cells sorted from blood, sampled at week 0. The chain employs TRBV7-9 and TRBJ2-2; there is no confident call for the D gene. In nucleotides, the sequence is TGTGCCAGCAGGGCAGCGAACACCGGGGAGCTGTTTTTT. Its translation is CASRAANTGELFF.